The clone carrying this TCR beta chain was recorded at least ten times. Its antigen is not known. The sample belongs to a study of response to subunit inactivated influenza vaccine. Study-level results: Few additional T cells are recruited per seasonal influenza vaccination, authors suggested.

With V trimmed by 2 bases and J by 3 bases, 4 bases remained unmatched. The CDR3 has 14 residues. CDR1 and CDR2 (germline): MNHEY, SVGAGI. TCRdb used MiXCR to reprocess the RT-PCR reads, holding one entry per CDR3 protein. The table records around 540,000 distinct CDR3 sequences, about an eighth of them present only once. This sequence joins TRBV6-5 and TRBJ2-7, with 7 bases matching TRBD1. The source material was PBMCs from blood, sampled on the day of vaccination. The sequence was collected from a man between 45 and 60 years old who received an inactivated influenza vaccine. CDR3 amino acids: CASSYRGDSYEQYF. The CDR3 DNA follows: TGTGCCAGCAGTTACCGAGGGGACAGCTACGAGCAGTACTTC.